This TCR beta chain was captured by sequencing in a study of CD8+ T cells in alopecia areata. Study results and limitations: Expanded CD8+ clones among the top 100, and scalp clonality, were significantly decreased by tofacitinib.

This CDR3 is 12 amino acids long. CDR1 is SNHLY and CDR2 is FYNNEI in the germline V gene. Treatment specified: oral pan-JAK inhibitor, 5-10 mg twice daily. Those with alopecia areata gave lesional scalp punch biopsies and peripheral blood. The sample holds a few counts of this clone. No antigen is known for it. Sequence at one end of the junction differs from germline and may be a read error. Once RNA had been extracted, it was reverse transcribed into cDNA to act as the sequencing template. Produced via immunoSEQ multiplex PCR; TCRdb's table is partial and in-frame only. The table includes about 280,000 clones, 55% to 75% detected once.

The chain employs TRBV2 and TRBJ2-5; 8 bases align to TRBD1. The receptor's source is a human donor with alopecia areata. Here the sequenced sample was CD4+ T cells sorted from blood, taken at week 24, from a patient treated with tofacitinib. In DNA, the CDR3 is TGTGCCAGCAGGGACAGGGAAGAGATCCAGTACTTC. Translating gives CASRDREEIQYF.